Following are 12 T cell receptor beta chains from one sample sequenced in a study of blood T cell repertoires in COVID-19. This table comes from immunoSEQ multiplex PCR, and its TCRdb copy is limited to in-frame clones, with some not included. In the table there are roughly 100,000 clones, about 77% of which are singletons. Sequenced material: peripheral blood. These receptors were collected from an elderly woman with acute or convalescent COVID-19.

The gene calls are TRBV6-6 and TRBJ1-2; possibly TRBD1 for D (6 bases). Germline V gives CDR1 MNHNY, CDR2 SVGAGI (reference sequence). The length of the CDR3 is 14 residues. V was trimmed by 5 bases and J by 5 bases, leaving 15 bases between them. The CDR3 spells CASSQGQSWYGYTF. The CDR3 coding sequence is TGTGCCAGCAGTCAAGGACAGTCGTGGTATGGCTACACCTTC.

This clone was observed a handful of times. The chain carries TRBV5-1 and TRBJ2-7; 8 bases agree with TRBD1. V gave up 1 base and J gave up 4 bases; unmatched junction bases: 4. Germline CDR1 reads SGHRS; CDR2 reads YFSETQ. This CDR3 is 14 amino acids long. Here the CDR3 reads CASSLRQGAYEQYF. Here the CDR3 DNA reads TGCGCCAGCAGCTTGAGGCAGGGGGCGTACGAGCAGTACTTC.

CDR3 in amino acids: CASSPLTSNTEAFF. The DNA for the CDR3 is TGTGCCAGCAGTCCCCTGACATCGAACACTGAAGCTTTCTTT. This chain joins TRBV27 and TRBJ1-1; D is unresolved. The CDR3 covers 14 residues. The V gene's germline CDR1 is MNHEY and CDR2 SMNVEV (reference sequence). V gave up 5 bases and J gave up 1 base, with 11 bases separating them.

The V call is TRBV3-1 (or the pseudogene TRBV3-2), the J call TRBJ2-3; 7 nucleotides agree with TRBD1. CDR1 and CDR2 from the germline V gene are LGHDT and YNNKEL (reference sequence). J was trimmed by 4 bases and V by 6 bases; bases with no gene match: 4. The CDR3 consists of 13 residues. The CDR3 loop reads CASRRQGADTQYF. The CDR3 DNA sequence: TGTGCCAGCAGGCGACAGGGAGCAGATACGCAGTATTTT.

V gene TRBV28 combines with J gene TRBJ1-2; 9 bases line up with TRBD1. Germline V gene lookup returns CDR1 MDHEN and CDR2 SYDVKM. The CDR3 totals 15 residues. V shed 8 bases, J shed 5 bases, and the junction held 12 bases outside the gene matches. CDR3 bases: TGTGCCAGCGGGTCCCCGGGACAGGGCTTTTATGGCTACACCTTC. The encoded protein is CASGSPGQGFYGYTF.

The DNA for the CDR3 is TGCCCCCTTTCATCCCGGGTATTTTCCTACGAGCAGTACTTC. It translates to CPLSSRVFSYEQYF. This rearrangement joins TRBV23-1 to TRBJ2-7, with unresolved D. TRBV23-1 is an ORF; its function is uncertain. The CDR3 has 14 residues.

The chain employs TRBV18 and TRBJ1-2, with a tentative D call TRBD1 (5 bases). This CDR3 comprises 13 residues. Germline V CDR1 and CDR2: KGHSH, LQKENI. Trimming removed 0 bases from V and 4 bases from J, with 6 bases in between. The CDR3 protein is CASSPPQGYGYTF. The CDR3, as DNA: TGTGCCAGCTCACCACCCCAGGGCTATGGCTACACCTTC.

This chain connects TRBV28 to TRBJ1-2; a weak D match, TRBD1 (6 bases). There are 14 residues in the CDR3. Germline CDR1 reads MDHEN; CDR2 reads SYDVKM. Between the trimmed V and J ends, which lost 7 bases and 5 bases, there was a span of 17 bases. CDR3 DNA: TGTGCCAGCACCGCAGCCGGGACACCTTATGGCTACACCTTC. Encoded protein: CASTAAGTPYGYTF.

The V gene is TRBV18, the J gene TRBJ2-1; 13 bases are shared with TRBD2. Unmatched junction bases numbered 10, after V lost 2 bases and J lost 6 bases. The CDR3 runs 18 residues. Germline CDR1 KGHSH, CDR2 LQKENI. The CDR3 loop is CASSPFGLAGVPTNEQFF. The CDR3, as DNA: TGTGCCAGCTCACCATTCGGACTAGCGGGAGTTCCTACCAATGAGCAGTTCTTC. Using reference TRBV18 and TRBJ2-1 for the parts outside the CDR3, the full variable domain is NAGVMQNPRHLVRRRGQEARLRCSPMKGHSHVYWYRQLPEEGLKFMVYLQKENIIDESGMPKERFSAEFPKEGPSILRIQQVVRGDSAAYFCASSPFGLAGVPTNEQFFGPGTRLTVL.

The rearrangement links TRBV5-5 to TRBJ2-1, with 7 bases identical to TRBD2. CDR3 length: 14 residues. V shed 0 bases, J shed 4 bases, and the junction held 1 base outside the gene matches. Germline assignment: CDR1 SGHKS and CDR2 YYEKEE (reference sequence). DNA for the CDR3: TGTGCCAGCAGCTTGGTGCGGGAGTACAATGAGCAGTTCTTC. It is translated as CASSLVREYNEQFF. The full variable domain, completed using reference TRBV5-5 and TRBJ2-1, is DAGVTQSPTHLIKTRGQQVTLRCSPISGHKSVSWYQQVLGQGPQFIFQYYEKEERGRGNFPDRFSARQFPNYSSELNVNALLLGDSALYLCASSLVREYNEQFFGPGTRLTVL.

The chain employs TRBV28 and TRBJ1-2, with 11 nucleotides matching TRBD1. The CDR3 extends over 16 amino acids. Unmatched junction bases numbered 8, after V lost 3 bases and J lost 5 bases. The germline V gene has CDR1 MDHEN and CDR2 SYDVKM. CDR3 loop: CASSFPGQGAPYGYTF. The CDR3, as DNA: TGTGCCAGCAGTTTCCCCGGACAGGGGGCGCCGTATGGCTACACCTTC.

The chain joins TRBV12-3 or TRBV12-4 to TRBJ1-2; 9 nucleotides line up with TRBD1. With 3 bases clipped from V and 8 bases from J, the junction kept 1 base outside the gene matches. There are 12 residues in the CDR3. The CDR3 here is CASSFGQGGYTF. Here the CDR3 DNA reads TGTGCCAGCAGTTTCGGACAGGGGGGCTACACCTTC.